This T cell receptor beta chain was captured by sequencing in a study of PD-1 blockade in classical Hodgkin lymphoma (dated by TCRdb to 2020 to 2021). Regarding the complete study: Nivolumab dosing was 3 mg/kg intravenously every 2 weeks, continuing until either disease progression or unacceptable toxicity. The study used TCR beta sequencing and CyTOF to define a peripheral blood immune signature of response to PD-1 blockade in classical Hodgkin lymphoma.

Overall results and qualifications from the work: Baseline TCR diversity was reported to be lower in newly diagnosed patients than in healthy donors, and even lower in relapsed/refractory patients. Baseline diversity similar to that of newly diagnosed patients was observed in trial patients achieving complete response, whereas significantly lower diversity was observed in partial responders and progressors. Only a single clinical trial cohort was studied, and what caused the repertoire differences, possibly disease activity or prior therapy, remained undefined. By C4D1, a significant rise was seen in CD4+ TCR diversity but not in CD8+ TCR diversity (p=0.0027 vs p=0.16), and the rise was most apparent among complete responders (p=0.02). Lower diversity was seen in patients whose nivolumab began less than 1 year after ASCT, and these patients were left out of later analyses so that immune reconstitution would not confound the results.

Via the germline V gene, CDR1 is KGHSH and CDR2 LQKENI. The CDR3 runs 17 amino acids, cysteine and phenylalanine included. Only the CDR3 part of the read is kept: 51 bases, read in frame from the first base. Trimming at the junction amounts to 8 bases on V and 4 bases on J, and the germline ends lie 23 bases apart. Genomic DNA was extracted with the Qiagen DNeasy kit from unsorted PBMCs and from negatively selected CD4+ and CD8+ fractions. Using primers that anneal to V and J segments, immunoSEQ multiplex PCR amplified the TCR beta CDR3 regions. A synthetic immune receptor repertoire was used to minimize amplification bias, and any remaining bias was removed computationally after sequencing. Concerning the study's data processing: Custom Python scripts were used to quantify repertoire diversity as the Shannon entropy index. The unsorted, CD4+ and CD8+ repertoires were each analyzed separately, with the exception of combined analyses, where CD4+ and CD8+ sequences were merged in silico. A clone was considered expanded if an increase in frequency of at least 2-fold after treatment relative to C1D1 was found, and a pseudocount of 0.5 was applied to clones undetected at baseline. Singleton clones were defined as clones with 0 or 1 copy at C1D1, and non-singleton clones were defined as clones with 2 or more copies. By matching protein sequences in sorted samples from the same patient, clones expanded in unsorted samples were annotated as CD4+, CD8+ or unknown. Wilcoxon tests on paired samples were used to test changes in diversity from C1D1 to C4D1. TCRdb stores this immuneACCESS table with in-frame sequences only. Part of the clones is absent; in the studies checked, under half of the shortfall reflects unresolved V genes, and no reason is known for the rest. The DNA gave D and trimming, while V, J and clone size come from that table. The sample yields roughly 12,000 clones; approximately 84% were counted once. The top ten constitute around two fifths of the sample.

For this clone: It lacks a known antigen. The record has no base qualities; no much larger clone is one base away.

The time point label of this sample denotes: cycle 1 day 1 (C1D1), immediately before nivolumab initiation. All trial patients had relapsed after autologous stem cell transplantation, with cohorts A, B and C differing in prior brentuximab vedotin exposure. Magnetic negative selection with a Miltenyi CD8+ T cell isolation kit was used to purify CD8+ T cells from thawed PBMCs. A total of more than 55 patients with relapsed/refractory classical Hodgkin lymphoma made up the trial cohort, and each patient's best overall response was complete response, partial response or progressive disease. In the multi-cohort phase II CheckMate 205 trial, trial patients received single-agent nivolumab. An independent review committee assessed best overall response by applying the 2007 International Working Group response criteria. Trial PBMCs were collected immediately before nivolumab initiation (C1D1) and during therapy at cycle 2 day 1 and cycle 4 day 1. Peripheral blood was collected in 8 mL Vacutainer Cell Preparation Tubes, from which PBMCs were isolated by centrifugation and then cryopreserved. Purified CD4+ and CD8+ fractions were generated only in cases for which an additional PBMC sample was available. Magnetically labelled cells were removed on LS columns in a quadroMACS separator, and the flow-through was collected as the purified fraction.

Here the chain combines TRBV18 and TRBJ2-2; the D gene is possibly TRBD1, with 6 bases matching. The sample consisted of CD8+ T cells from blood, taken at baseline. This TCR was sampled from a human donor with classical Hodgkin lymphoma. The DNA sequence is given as TGTGCCAGCCCTAAAGGGGGACAACTCAGGGGCACCGGGGAGCTGTTTTTT. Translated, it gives CASPKGGQLRGTGELFF.